This record looks at one T cell receptor (beta chain) sequence and its context. This entry comes from a study of blood T cell repertoires in COVID-19. The overall study: Sites in the United States, Italy and Spain provided acute and convalescent COVID-19 samples. The cDNA or gDNA used as material had been derived from T cells, B-cell-depleted T cells, or PBMCs.

Original handling: For nucleated cells, counts were estimated from reference gene primer amplification. Assay: immunoSEQ multiplex PCR; the TCRdb copy retains only in-frame clones and omits some. V, J and clone size were drawn from that table, and D and trimming were deduced from the DNA. The repertoire holds roughly 25,000 clones, roughly 82% seen once, with about 25% in the top ten. What was sequenced was peripheral blood. The clonotype comes from a human donor with active COVID-19. The donor label of this sample is uncertain.

This CDR3 is CSASKEGVGAEAFF. The CDR3 DNA reads TGCAGTGCTAGTAAAGAGGGGGTGGGCGCTGAAGCTTTCTTT. The chain uses TRBV20-1 and TRBJ1-1; possibly TRBD1 for D (6 bases). V was shortened by 3 bases and J by 6 bases, with 17 bases between the two germline ends. CDR1 and CDR2 from the germline V gene are DFQATT and SNEGSKA (reference sequence). This CDR3 is 14 amino acids long.